This TCR beta chain originates from a study of blood T cell repertoires in COVID-19. In the original workflow: Estimation of nucleated cell counts relied on the amplification of reference gene primers. Some clones are missing from TCRdb's copy, which holds only in-frame ones; the method was immunoSEQ multiplex PCR. The V and J calls and clone size are taken from that table; D and trimming were inferred from the DNA. The data hold about 240,000 clones, with roughly 83% observed a single time. Sequencing used peripheral blood. The sequence came from an elderly woman with acute or convalescent COVID-19.

The CDR3 bases are TGTGCCAGAAGCTCGGGACAGGACAATCAGCCCCAGCATTTT. Translation: CARSSGQDNQPQHF. This chain joins TRBV5-3 and TRBJ1-5; the match to TRBD1 covers 8 bases. TRBV5-3 is given ORF status, its function remaining uncertain. This CDR3 is 14 amino acids long. V shed 3 bases, J shed 3 bases, and the junction held 2 bases outside the gene matches.